This note documents a single T cell receptor (beta chain) sequence. Amplified TCR beta CDR3 regions were obtained using RNA transcripts as template. The library came from an HTBI-primed first-round RT-PCR and a second-round multiplex PCR. In TCRdb, the multiplex PCR reads were re-called with MiXCR into one record per CDR3 protein. The data show about 1.1 million distinct CDR3 sequences, about 36% seen once. This specimen belongs to a study of Graves' ophthalmopathy and Graves' hyperthyroidism. Study at large: Ophthalmopathy absent within 18 months of follow-up marked hyperthyroidism as stable.

V was pared by 2 bases and J by 1 base, with 6 bases between. There are 12 residues in the CDR3. Looked up from germline, CDR1 is DFQATT and CDR2 is SNEGSKA (reference sequence). The J gene is TRBJ2-7, the V gene TRBV20-1; no firm D call. The sequence came from an adult man with Graves' hyperthyroidism. The specimen sequenced was peripheral blood or thyroid tissue (not recorded which). The CDR3 reads CSARQHSYEQYF. The CDR3 DNA follows: TGCAGTGCTAGACAACATTCCTACGAGCAGTACTTC.